These 28 T cell receptor beta chains share one sample of origin, sequenced in a study of T cell responses to AZD1222 COVID-19 vaccine. TCRdb keeps only in-frame clones here, not all; method: immunoSEQ multiplex PCR. Here the sample spans 150,000 to 200,000 clones, about nine tenths being singletons. Specimen: peripheral blood, collected 28 days after the second AZD1222 dose. The receptors shown here come from an adult who received the AZD1222 COVID-19 vaccine.

This clone was seen more than once but under ten times. The chain has TRBV7-2 and TRBJ2-7; D not resolved. Germline loops: CDR1 SGHTA, CDR2 FQGNSA. This CDR3 contains 12 residues. Trimming shortened V by 4 bases and J by 7 bases, and 11 bases separated the two germline ends. Here the CDR3 reads CASSSSRREQYF. The CDR3 nucleotides read TGTGCCAGCAGCTCCTCCCGAAGGGAGCAGTACTTC.

The rearrangement uses TRBV5-1 and TRBJ1-3; D is undetermined. The V and J ends lost 0 bases and 3 bases respectively, with 4 bases between them. CDR1 and CDR2 from the germline V gene are SGHRS and YFSETQ. CDR3 length equals 13 residues. DNA for the CDR3: TGCGCCAGCAGCTTGGGGAATGGAAACACCATATATTTT. Translated, it gives CASSLGNGNTIYF.

V gene TRBV18 combines with J gene TRBJ1-3; unclear D gene. The CDR3 length is 17 residues. V lost 2 bases and J lost 0, with 14 bases in between. Germline values: CDR1 KGHSH, CDR2 LQKENI. The CDR3 protein is CASSPSAGLLSGNTIYF. CDR3 in DNA: TGTGCCAGCTCACCATCCGCAGGACTACTCTCTGGAAACACCATATATTTT.

The V call is TRBV5-1, the J call TRBJ2-5; D is perhaps TRBD2 (5 bases). Germline V gene data show CDR1 as SGHRS and CDR2 as YFSETQ. The CDR3 covers 15 residues. Trimming removed 0 bases at V and 4 bases at J, with 13 bases between. The CDR3 reads CASSLDVYAGETQYF. The CDR3, as DNA: TGCGCCAGCAGCTTGGATGTTTACGCGGGAGAGACCCAGTACTTC.

The chain has TRBV25-1 and TRBJ2-1; unclear D gene. Germline values: CDR1 MGHDK, CDR2 SYGVNS. The CDR3 covers 14 residues. The V end lost 3 bases, the J end lost 10 bases, and 16 bases lay between the germline ends. The CDR3 reads CASSDPDRKGEQFF. CDR3 nucleotide sequence: TGTGCCAGCAGTGACCCCGATCGAAAAGGCGAGCAGTTCTTC.

This chain joins TRBV30 and TRBJ1-3; D is perhaps TRBD1 (5 bases). The CDR3 is 16 residues long. CDR1 and CDR2 from the germline V gene are GTSNPN and SVGIG (reference sequence). The V end was cut by 0 bases, the J end by 0 bases, with 12 bases between. The CDR3 DNA is TGTGCCTGGAGTGTATGGGGCCGGCGCTCTGGAAACACCATATATTTT. Amino acids: CAWSVWGRRSGNTIYF.

This chain uses TRBV4-2 with TRBJ2-3, with 10 nucleotides matching TRBD2. The germline gives CDR1 LGHNA, CDR2 YNFKEQ. CDR3 length: 16 residues. V lost 2 bases to trimming and J lost 0 bases; unmatched junction nucleotides: 2. The CDR3 coding sequence is TGTGCCAGCAGCCAAACTAGCGGGGCTAGCACAGATACGCAGTATTTT. Encoded protein: CASSQTSGASTDTQYF.

The chain recombines TRBV2 with TRBJ2-1, with D possibly called TRBD1 or TRBD2 (6 bases each). Germline assignment: CDR1 SNHLY and CDR2 FYNNEI. Trimming left V 11 bases short and J 0 bases short, with 17 bases between. CDR3 length: 15 amino acids. DNA of the CDR3: TGTGCCTCCGGGGGCGGGCAAAGCTCCTACAATGAGCAGTTCTTC. Encoded protein: CASGGGQSSYNEQFF.

This chain uses TRBV7-6 with TRBJ1-2, with D tentatively TRBD1 (5 bases). The V end lost 5 bases, the J end lost 5 bases, and 27 bases lay between the germline ends. The germline V gene has CDR1 SGHVS and CDR2 FNYEAQ. The CDR3 length is 18 residues. Here the CDR3 reads CASSLGGADWSIGYGYTF. The CDR3 DNA follows: TGTGCCAGCAGCCTCGGAGGGGCCGACTGGTCAATAGGTTATGGCTACACCTTC.

The chain combines TRBV5-1 with TRBJ2-2; D possibly corresponds to TRBD2 (5 bases). The CDR3 is 16 amino acids. Trimming left V 1 base short and J 0 bases short, with 10 bases between. The V gene's germline CDR1 is SGHRS and CDR2 YFSETQ. In nucleotides, the CDR3 is TGCGCCAGCAGCTTGACGGGGATAACGAACACCGGGGAGCTGTTTTTT. Its translation: CASSLTGITNTGELFF. The whole variable domain, remainder taken from reference TRBV5-1 and TRBJ2-2, is KAGVTQTPRYLIKTRGQQVTLSCSPISGHRSVSWYQQTPGQGLQFLFEYFSETQRNKGNFPGRFSGRQFSNSRSEMNVSTLELGDSALYLCASSLTGITNTGELFFGEGSRLTVL.

The J gene is TRBJ2-1, the V gene TRBV10-3; TRBD2 is a possible D gene (5 bases). V lost 3 bases, J lost 9 bases, and 15 bases lay in between. The CDR3 contains 14 residues. The germline CDR1 and CDR2 sequences are ENHRY and SYGVKD. CDR3 nucleotides: TGTGCCATCAGTGACAGTGGCAGCGAGGGTGAGCAGTTCTTC. It is translated as CAISDSGSEGEQFF.

V gene TRBV5-6 combines with J gene TRBJ1-2, with D hard to call. Germline V lookup: CDR1 SGHDT, CDR2 YYEEEE. V lost 3 bases and J 3 bases, leaving 12 bases between the germline ends. This CDR3 is 14 amino acids long. CDR3 bases: TGTGCCAGCAGCTCCGGTACGCTCTACTATGGCTACACCTTC. Its translation: CASSSGTLYYGYTF.

The V call is TRBV7-9, the J call TRBJ2-7; 8 bases map to TRBD1. Per germline, CDR1 SEHNR and CDR2 FQNEAQ (reference sequence). V shed 4 bases, J shed 2 bases, and the junction held 4 bases outside the gene matches. The CDR3 length is 14 residues. The CDR3 coding sequence is TGTGCCAGCAGCTCTGCAGGGGGCGCCTACGAGCAGTACTTC. Its translation is CASSSAGGAYEQYF.

The V call is TRBV6-5, the J call TRBJ2-1; D is undetermined. Germline V gives CDR1 MNHEY, CDR2 SVGAGI. The ends were cut back, 6 bases at V and 2 bases at J, with 11 bases in the middle. The CDR3 length is 14 residues. The CDR3 nucleotides read TGTGCCAGCAGAAATCGTGGCGCCTACAATGAGCAGTTCTTC. The encoded protein is CASRNRGAYNEQFF.

The chain employs TRBV19 and TRBJ2-1, with D maybe TRBD2 (6 bases). Trimming took off 4 bases at V and 9 bases at J, with 7 bases between the two ends. Germline V CDR1 and CDR2: LNHDA, SQIVND (reference sequence). The CDR3 totals 11 residues. CDR3 region: CASSTGLEQFF. CDR3 nucleotide sequence: TGTGCCAGTAGTACGGGACTTGAGCAGTTCTTC.

This clone was recorded once. The chain has TRBV6-5 and TRBJ2-1, with 8 bases aligning to TRBD2. Per the germline V gene, CDR1 is MNHEY and CDR2 is SVGAGI. The CDR3 spans 15 residues. The J segment lost 8 bases and the V segment lost 6 bases, leaving 12 bases of the junction unmatched. CDR3 coding DNA: TGTGCCAGCAGCATAGGGACTAGAGGAGCCTATGAGCAGTTCTTC. This gives the protein CASSIGTRGAYEQFF.

This chain joins TRBV5-5 and TRBJ1-5, with D maybe TRBD1 (6 bases). The CDR3 consists of 15 residues. The V gene lost 1 base and the J gene lost 5 bases, with 13 bases spanning the gap. CDR1 is SGHKS and CDR2 is YYEKEE in the germline V gene (reference sequence). As DNA, the CDR3 is TGTGCCAGCAGCTTGTCGGGCAGGGGACATCAGCCCCAGCATTTT. This sequence encodes CASSLSGRGHQPQHF.

The chain uses TRBV12-3 or TRBV12-4 and TRBJ1-2; 7 positions agree with TRBD1. The junction had 6 bases not matched to a gene; V was cut back by 8 bases and J by 6 bases. The CDR3 loop spans 12 amino acids. CDR3 region: CASGLTGNGYTF. DNA for the CDR3: TGTGCCAGCGGACTGACAGGGAATGGCTACACCTTC.

The V gene is TRBV5-1, the J gene TRBJ2-1, with 7 bases aligning to TRBD1. There are 15 residues in the CDR3. V lost 0 bases and J lost 4; bases outside the gene matches: 4. CDR1 is SGHRS, CDR2 YFSETQ, per germline. The CDR3 region is CASSLGQGQYNEQFF. The CDR3 DNA follows: TGCGCCAGCAGCTTGGGACAGGGCCAGTACAATGAGCAGTTCTTC.

This chain connects TRBV6-1 to TRBJ2-7; TRBD2 matches 11 bases. Germline-derived CDR1 and CDR2 are MNHNS and SASEGT. V dropped 2 bases and J dropped 2; count of bases not matched to a gene: 8. The CDR3 totals 17 residues. The CDR3 DNA follows: TGTGCCAGCAGTGAAATGGCCCCGGGACTAGCGGCCTACGAGCAGTACTTC. Translating gives CASSEMAPGLAAYEQYF.

The rearrangement joins TRBV3-1 (or the pseudogene TRBV3-2) to TRBJ1-1; no firm D call. CDR1 is LGHDT, CDR2 YNNKEL, per germline (reference sequence). V was trimmed by 4 bases and J by 1 base, leaving 7 bases between them. There are 13 residues in the CDR3. Here the CDR3 reads CASSPRGNTEAFF. CDR3 coding DNA: TGTGCCAGCAGCCCCCGTGGGAACACTGAAGCTTTCTTT.

The J gene is TRBJ2-5, the V gene TRBV3-1 (or the pseudogene TRBV3-2), with 8 positions matching TRBD1. The CDR3 extends over 14 amino acids. Looked up from germline, CDR1 is LGHDT and CDR2 is YNNKEL (reference sequence). J gave up 4 bases and V 5 bases, and 6 bases lay outside the gene matches. For the CDR3, the DNA is TGTGCCAGCAGCGGGGCAGGGGGCCGAGAGACCCAGTACTTC. Amino acids: CASSGAGGRETQYF.

This chain uses TRBV9 with TRBJ2-1, with 12 bases identical to TRBD2. This CDR3 is built from 16 residues. V gave up 4 bases and J gave up 7 bases; unmatched junction bases: 9. Per germline, CDR1 SGDLS and CDR2 YYNGEE. DNA for the CDR3: TGTGCCAGCAGCTCGAGGACTAGCGGGGTTCGGAATGAGCAGTTCTTC. Residues: CASSSRTSGVRNEQFF.

The chain links TRBV18 to TRBJ2-3; unclear D gene. The CDR3 is 13 residues long. The germline gives CDR1 KGHSH, CDR2 LQKENI. Trimming removed 4 bases from V and 2 bases from J, with 7 bases in between. The CDR3 sequence: CASSRDPTDTQYF. DNA for the CDR3: TGTGCCAGCTCACGCGACCCCACAGATACGCAGTATTTT. Full variable domain (outside the CDR3, taken from reference TRBV18 and TRBJ2-3): NAGVMQNPRHLVRRRGQEARLRCSPMKGHSHVYWYRQLPEEGLKFMVYLQKENIIDESGMPKERFSAEFPKEGPSILRIQQVVRGDSAAYFCASSRDPTDTQYFGPGTRLTVL.

This chain joins TRBV4-3 and TRBJ1-6; a possible D gene is TRBD1 (6 bases). In germline, CDR1 is LGHNA, CDR2 YSLEER. The CDR3 contains 15 residues. V was trimmed by 0 bases and J by 4 bases, leaving 7 bases between them. Here the CDR3 DNA reads TGCGCCAGCAGCCAAGAAGGGGGGTATAATTCACCCCTCCACTTT. It specifies CASSQEGGYNSPLHF.

In its sample, this clone was seen many times. The V call is TRBV7-9, the J call TRBJ2-5, with TRBD2 as a possible D gene (5 bases). The germline V and J ends were trimmed by 5 bases and 3 bases, with 10 bases remaining between them. CDR3 length: 13 amino acids. The germline gives CDR1 SEHNR, CDR2 FQNEAQ (reference sequence). The CDR3 protein is CASSTRAEETQYF. DNA for the CDR3: TGTGCCAGCAGCACACGAGCGGAAGAGACCCAGTACTTC.

The V and J genes are TRBV7-2 and TRBJ2-1; D ambiguous. Germline V gene data show CDR1 as SGHTA and CDR2 as FQGNSA. The V and J ends lost 1 base and 7 bases respectively, with 14 bases between them. This CDR3 has 15 amino acids. The CDR3 spells CASSLGSRTVNEQFF. CDR3 coding DNA: TGTGCCAGCAGCTTAGGGTCCCGGACCGTTAATGAGCAGTTCTTC.

The V call is TRBV27, the J call TRBJ2-2; D is unresolved. Trimming cost V 6 bases and J 2 bases, with 7 bases left between them. Germline values: CDR1 MNHEY, CDR2 SMNVEV (reference sequence). This CDR3 is built from 13 residues. The DNA for the CDR3 is TGTGCCAGCAGCAAATACAACACCGGGGAGCTGTTTTTT. Its translation is CASSKYNTGELFF.